The entry below describes one TCR beta chain. The data stem from a study of blood T cell repertoires in COVID-19. Overall study: In each case, the material was cDNA or gDNA derived from T cells, B-cell-depleted T cells, or PBMCs.

Germline assignment: CDR1 SQVTM and CDR2 ANQGSEA. This CDR3 is 13 amino acids long. Trimming took 8 bases from V and 0 from J; bases not matched to a gene: 4. TCRdb's copy holds only in-frame clones and misses some; the assay was immunoSEQ multiplex PCR. This table has roughly 140,000 clones, approximately 88% appearing once. Sequencing input: peripheral blood. This TCR was sampled from a man aged 70-80 years with acute or convalescent COVID-19. The chain links TRBV29-1 to TRBJ1-5; 7 bases line up with TRBD1. CDR3 in amino acids: CSFNRGSNQPQHF. CDR3 in DNA: TGCAGCTTTAACAGGGGTAGCAATCAGCCCCAGCATTTT.